Listed below are T cell receptor beta chains from one sample, sequenced in a study of a mutant IDH1 vaccine in newly diagnosed glioma. Their antigen targets remain unknown. The method was immunoSEQ multiplex PCR; TCRdb's version includes in-frame clones alone and lacks a portion of them. The table has 60,000 or so clones, around 80% seen once. This material consisted of PBMCs, taken from a glioma patient whose treatment included an IDH1 peptide vaccine. The receptor set was obtained from a man aged 25 to 45 with glioma. CDR3s include the opening cysteine and the closing phenylalanine or tryptophan. D genes are given only for firm matches. A clone size is listed for some rows: how often the clone was seen (once, few, many), or a class if it is expanded.

size,V,D,J,CDR3,DNA
once,TRBV20-1,.,TRBJ2-7,CSASQVYEQYF,TGCAGTGCTAGCCAGGTTTACGAGCAGTACTTC
.,TRBV19,.,TRBJ1-5,CASSRRGSNQPQHF,TGTGCCAGTAGTCGGAGGGGAAGCAATCAGCCCCAGCATTTT
.,TRBV4-1,.,TRBJ1-1,CASSQGGWNTEAFF,TGCGCCAGCAGCCAAGGGGGCTGGAACACTGAAGCTTTCTTT
.,TRBV6-6,.,TRBJ1-6,CASSPGGLTNSPLHF,TGTGCCAGCAGCCCAGGTGGACTCACCAATTCACCCCTCCACTTT
once,TRBV19,.,TRBJ1-2,CASSSQRSQAVDGYTF,TGTGCCAGTAGCTCCCAGAGATCCCAGGCAGTCGATGGCTACACCTTC
once,TRBV9,TRBD1,TRBJ1-1,CASTAGGGGEAFF,TGTGCCAGCACCGCAGGAGGGGGCGGTGAAGCTTTCTTT
.,TRBV5-8,.,TRBJ1-5,CASSRQWDQPQHF,TGTGCCAGCAGCCGGCAGTGGGATCAGCCCCAGCATTTT
.,TRBV19,.,TRBJ1-1,CASRGSRLNTEAFF,TGTGCCAGTAGAGGGAGCAGGTTGAACACTGAAGCTTTCTTT
.,TRBV6-5,TRBD1,TRBJ1-2,CASSSAQGAYGYTF,TGTGCCAGCAGTTCCGCACAGGGGGCCTATGGCTACACCTTC
.,TRBV6-5,.,TRBJ2-4,CASSYWKGVAKNIQYF,TGTGCCAGCAGTTACTGGAAGGGGGTCGCCAAAAACATTCAGTACTTC
.,TRBV30,TRBD1,TRBJ2-2,CAWSAGTGGAGELFF,TGTGCCTGGAGCGCCGGGACAGGCGGCGCCGGGGAGCTGTTTTTT
.,TRBV18,.,TRBJ1-5,CASSPLTDNQPQHF,TGTGCCAGCTCACCACTGACAGACAATCAGCCCCAGCATTTT
.,TRBV7-9,.,TRBJ2-7,CASSDGTYEQYF,TGTGCCAGCAGCGATGGGACCTACGAGCAGTACTTC
once,TRBV4-1,.,TRBJ1-5,CASSRGGLNNQPQHF,TGCGCCAGCAGCCGAGGGGGACTTAATAATCAGCCCCAGCATTTT
.,TRBV2,.,TRBJ2-3,CASIWTGRADTQYF,TGTGCCAGCATATGGACAGGGAGGGCAGATACGCAGTATTTT
.,TRBV7-9,.,TRBJ2-2,CASSLMLYANTGELFF,TGTGCCAGCAGCTTAATGCTGTACGCGAACACCGGGGAGCTGTTTTTT
.,TRBV6-5,TRBD1,TRBJ1-2,CASSYTTGGRHYGYTF,TGTGCCAGCAGTTACACCACAGGGGGCCGACACTATGGCTACACCTTC
.,TRBV4-2,TRBD1,TRBJ2-5,CASSQGAGQGAGETQYF,TGTGCCAGCAGCCAAGGGGCGGGACAGGGGGCGGGAGAGACCCAGTACTTC
.,TRBV6-1,.,TRBJ1-6,CASSEAVGSPLHF,TGTGCCAGCAGTGAAGCGGTTGGTTCACCCCTCCACTTT
.,TRBV28,.,TRBJ1-5,CASSLGQKGGQPQHF,TGTGCCAGCAGTTTGGGTCAAAAGGGCGGGCAGCCCCAGCATTTT
.,TRBV19,TRBD1,TRBJ2-1,CASSLGTAYNEQFF,TGTGCCAGTAGCCTCGGGACAGCGTACAATGAGCAGTTCTTC
.,TRBV29-1,.,TRBJ2-1,CSVLFGLSYNEQFF,TGCAGCGTGCTCTTCGGCCTTTCCTACAATGAGCAGTTCTTC
.,TRBV7-9,.,TRBJ1-1,CASSFWNTEAFF,TGTGCCAGCAGCTTTTGGAACACTGAAGCTTTCTTT
.,TRBV5-1,.,TRBJ2-4,CASSLRLRGAKNIQYF,TGCGCCAGCAGCTTGAGACTACGGGGGGCGAAAAACATTCAGTACTTC
.,TRBV11-2,.,TRBJ2-3,CASSSRTDTQYF,TGTGCCAGCAGCAGCCGCACAGATACGCAGTATTTT
.,TRBV4-1,.,TRBJ2-6,CASSQDVGRYSGANVLTF,TGCGCCAGCAGCCAAGATGTGGGCAGATACTCTGGGGCCAACGTCCTGACTTTC